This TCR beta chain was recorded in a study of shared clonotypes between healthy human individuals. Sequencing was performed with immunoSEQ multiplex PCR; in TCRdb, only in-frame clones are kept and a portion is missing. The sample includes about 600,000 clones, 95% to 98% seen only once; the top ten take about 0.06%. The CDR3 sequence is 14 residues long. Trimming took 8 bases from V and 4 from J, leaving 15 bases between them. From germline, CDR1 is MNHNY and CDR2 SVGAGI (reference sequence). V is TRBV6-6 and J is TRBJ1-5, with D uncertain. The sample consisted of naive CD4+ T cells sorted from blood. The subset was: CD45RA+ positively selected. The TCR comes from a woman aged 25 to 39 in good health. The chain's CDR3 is CASGSRAVNQPQHF. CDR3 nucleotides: TGTGCCAGCGGGAGCCGAGCAGTAAATCAGCCCCAGCATTTT.